This is a list of T cell receptor beta chains from one sample in a study of CD8+ T cells in alopecia areata. The data were produced by immunoSEQ multiplex PCR, yet TCRdb's version contains in-frame clones alone and is incomplete. The sample includes roughly 150,000 clones, 55% of them seen just once. Sequenced input: CD4+ T cells sorted from blood. Receptors originate from a human donor in good health. Each CDR3 is given with its conserved first and last residue. Fields, in order: J gene, V gene, D gene, clone size, CDR3 DNA, CDR3 protein. D genes are given only for firm matches. Some rows have no size entry. The others give once, few or many, or a class for an expanded clone.

>TRBJ1-2|TRBV10-3|TRBD1|.
TGTGCCATCAGTGAGTCGATAGGCAGGGGGCAAGGCTACACCTTC
CAISESIGRGQGYTF
>TRBJ2-7|TRBV29-1|TRBD1|.
TGCAGCGTTGAAATCCCGGGACAGTGGCTTCGCTACGAGCAGTACTTC
CSVEIPGQWLRYEQYF
>TRBJ1-2|TRBV27|TRBD1|.
TGTGCCAGCAGTTCTGAAGGGGGCCTCTATGGCTACACCTTC
CASSSEGGLYGYTF
>TRBJ1-2|TRBV30|.|.
TGTGCCTGGAGCGGAGGGAATGGCTACACCTTC
CAWSGGNGYTF
>TRBJ2-2|TRBV6-6|TRBD1|.
TGTGCCAGCAGTTACGCGACAGGGCGGGCCGGGGAGCTGTTTTTT
CASSYATGRAGELFF
>TRBJ2-1|TRBV27|.|.
TGTGCCAGCAGTTCACCGGCACGGACATCGGATGAGCAGTTCTTC
CASSSPARTSDEQFF
>TRBJ2-7|TRBV19|TRBD2|.
TGTGCCAGTAGCTTGAGCGGGGCAAGCTTCTACGAGCAGTACTTC
CASSLSGASFYEQYF
>TRBJ2-2|TRBV9|.|.
TGTGCCAGCAGCGTAGGGGAGTGGAACACCGGGGAGCTGTTTTTT
CASSVGEWNTGELFF
>TRBJ2-3|TRBV30|.|.
TGTGCCTGGAGCCGAAAACTTAGCTCTAGCACAGATACGCAGTATTTT
CAWSRKLSSSTDTQYF
>TRBJ1-2|TRBV10-3|.|few
TGTGCCACAGGGCCGTTGGGGGCGCTTAACTATGGCTACACCTTC
CATGPLGALNYGYTF
>TRBJ1-1|TRBV29-1|.|.
TGCAGCGTTGGGGGAGGGGGTGAAGCTTTCTTT
CSVGGGGEAFF
>TRBJ2-2|TRBV23-1|.|.
TGCGCCAGGGTACTCCCGGGCCGGCCTCTTACCGGGGAGCTGTTTTTT
CARVLPGRPLTGELFF
>TRBJ1-1|TRBV25-1|TRBD1|.
TGTGCCAGCAGGGGGACAGGGCTCGGGACTGAAGCTTTCTTT
CASRGTGLGTEAFF
>TRBJ2-7|TRBV29-1|.|.
TGCAGCGGGGGGCAGGGGATCGAATACGAGCAGTACTTC
CSGGQGIEYEQYF
>TRBJ1-1|TRBV9|.|.
TGTGCCAGCAGCGTAGGCCCAGACAGGAACTCTGAAGCTTTCTTT
CASSVGPDRNSEAFF
>TRBJ1-2|TRBV30|.|.
TGTGCCTGGAGTTCAACAGCCTCTGGCTACACCTTC
CAWSSTASGYTF
>TRBJ2-5|TRBV7-9|.|.
TGTGCCAGCAGCCTCCAGTTCCAAGAGACCCAGTACTTC
CASSLQFQETQYF
>TRBJ1-1|TRBV6-5|.|.
TGTGCCGCCCAGGGCAACACTGAAGCTTTCTTT
CAAQGNTEAFF
>TRBJ2-3|TRBV10-3|.|.
TGTGCCATCTCGGGGACCCCGACAGATACGCAGTATTTT
CAISGTPTDTQYF
>TRBJ1-2|TRBV30|TRBD1|.
TGTGCCTGGAGTGTACTGGGACAGGGTCAGGGCTACACCTTC
CAWSVLGQGQGYTF
>TRBJ2-5|TRBV28|TRBD1|.
TGTGCCAGCAGTCCCGGACAGGGCGGGGAGACCCAGTACTTC
CASSPGQGGETQYF
>TRBJ2-2|TRBV7-7|.|few
TGTGCTAGCAGCTTAACGACAGGCATCGGGGAGCTGTTTTTT
CASSLTTGIGELFF
>TRBJ2-2|TRBV2|TRBD2|.
TGTGCCAGCAACGAGCGGGAGTTCGACGGGGAGCTGTTTTTT
CASNEREFDGELFF
>TRBJ2-1|TRBV29-1|.|.
TGCAGCGTTCATTCGTACAATGAGCAGTTCTTC
CSVHSYNEQFF
>TRBJ2-5|TRBV15|.|once
TGTGCCACCAGCAGAGGGGCCGTCTCCAGGCAAGAGACCCAGTACTTC
CATSRGAVSRQETQYF
>TRBJ1-3|TRBV29-1|.|.
TGCAGCGGACGGTACTCTGGAAACACCATATATTTT
CSGRYSGNTIYF
>TRBJ2-1|TRBV4-1|TRBD2|.
TGCGCCAGCAGCCAGGGTTCCTGGCTAGCGGCCTACAATGAGCAGTTCTTC
CASSQGSWLAAYNEQFF
>TRBJ1-2|TRBV11-2|.|.
TGTGCCAGCAGCACCACACTTAACTATGGCTACACCTTC
CASSTTLNYGYTF
>TRBJ2-1|TRBV30|TRBD2|.
TGTGCCTGGAGCCGGACTAGCGGGGCCTCCTACAATGAGCAGTTCTTC
CAWSRTSGASYNEQFF
>TRBJ2-3|TRBV25-1|.|.
TGTGCCAGCAGTGCAGCGCAGACAGATACGCAGTATTTT
CASSAAQTDTQYF